The 24 T cell receptor beta chains listed next were all sequenced from one sample in a study of early T cells in non-severe SARS-CoV-2 infection. TCRdb re-analysed the 5' RACE reads in MiXCR, keeping a single row per CDR3 protein. The sample lists tens of thousands of distinct CDR3 sequences, 6.2% occurring once. The sample here was whole blood, taken at baseline. The receptors derive from an adult who was a healthcare worker with PCR-confirmed SARS-CoV-2 infection or an uninfected control (not recorded which).

This rearrangement joins TRBV6-2 or TRBV6-3 to TRBJ2-7; 7 bases are shared with TRBD2. The CDR3 consists of 15 residues. Trimming cost V 4 bases and J 2 bases; bases outside gene matches: 8. The germline V gene has CDR1 MNHEY and CDR2 SVGEGT. As DNA, the CDR3 is TGTGCCAGCAGTTCCGTAGCGGGCCTAACCTACGAGCAGTACTTC. It is translated as CASSSVAGLTYEQYF.

In its sample, this clonotype was seen a few times. The genes are TRBV28 and TRBJ1-4; the match to TRBD1 covers 11 bases. V was clipped by 6 bases and J by 2 bases; unmatched bases: 5. From germline, CDR1 is MDHEN and CDR2 SYDVKM. CDR3 length: 16 amino acids. The DNA for the CDR3 is TGTGCCAGCAGCAGGACAGGGGGCCGCACTAATGAAAAACTGTTTTTT. Translation: CASSRTGGRTNEKLFF.

Only a few counts were recorded for this clonotype. The chain links TRBV12-3 or TRBV12-4 to TRBJ2-1, with D perhaps TRBD2 (6 bases). V dropped 7 bases and J dropped 5 bases, with 18 bases sitting between them. CDR3 length: 15 residues. CDR3 DNA: TGTGCCAGCACGAGAACTAGCAGGATCAACAATGAGCAGTTCTTC. Protein sequence: CASTRTSRINNEQFF.

This clonotype was counted ten times or more. The genes are TRBV20-1 and TRBJ1-1; D might be TRBD1 (5 bases). This CDR3 is 12 amino acids long. The germline CDR1 and CDR2 sequences are DFQATT and SNEGSKA (reference sequence). The V gene lost 4 bases and the J gene lost 7 bases, with 13 bases spanning the gap. This CDR3 is CSATRQTDEAFF. CDR3 bases: TGCAGTGCTACCCGACAGACTGATGAAGCTTTCTTT.

This clonotype was seen repeatedly, ten times or more. V gene TRBV28 combines with J gene TRBJ1-5; 9 nucleotides match TRBD1. Trimming at V came to 3 bases and at J to 8 bases, leaving 5 bases not matched to a gene. This CDR3 region has 14 residues. Germline V lookup: CDR1 MDHEN, CDR2 SYDVKM. CDR3 DNA: TGTGCCAGCAGTTTGGGACAGGGACTTAAGCCCCAGCATTTT. Its translation is CASSLGQGLKPQHF.

A few counts support this clonotype. The chain joins TRBV9 to TRBJ2-1; D remains ambiguous. Per germline, CDR1 SGDLS and CDR2 YYNGEE. The CDR3 contains 14 residues. V dropped 0 bases and J dropped 1 base, with 5 bases sitting between them. The CDR3 spells CASSVVLSYNEQFF. The CDR3 region has the DNA TGTGCCAGCAGCGTAGTGCTGTCCTACAATGAGCAGTTCTTC.

This clonotype was counted at least ten times. The genes are TRBV7-3 and TRBJ1-3; possible D gene TRBD1, 6 bases. Germline V gives CDR1 SGHTA, CDR2 FQGTGA. There are 17 residues in the CDR3. Trimming pared 5 bases from V and 1 base from J, leaving 18 bases between. The CDR3 DNA reads as TGTGCCAGCAGCCCCGCGTGGGACAAAAAATCTGGAAACACCATATATTTT. Protein product: CASSPAWDKKSGNTIYF.

This clonotype was observed a few times. The chain has TRBV29-1 and TRBJ2-3, with no clear D. CDR3 length: 12 residues. Germline V lookup: CDR1 SQVTM, CDR2 ANQGSEA. The V gene lost 4 bases and the J gene lost 0 bases, with 5 bases spanning the gap. CDR3 coding DNA: TGCAGCGTTGGTGGCAGCACAGATACGCAGTATTTT. This codes for CSVGGSTDTQYF.

The chain employs TRBV28 and TRBJ1-1; no reliable D call. The CDR3 consists of 14 residues. Germline CDR1 is MDHEN and CDR2 is SYDVKM. The V gene lost 6 bases and the J gene lost 5 bases, with 16 bases spanning the gap. In DNA, the CDR3 is TGTGCCAGCAGACCCCGGACCCTGGGGACTGAAGCTTTCTTT. As protein: CASRPRTLGTEAFF.

This clonotype was detected ten times or more. V is TRBV2 and J is TRBJ2-7; D is undetermined. Per the germline V gene, CDR1 is SNHLY and CDR2 is FYNNEI. Trimming took off 3 bases at V and 2 bases at J, with 17 bases between the two ends. The CDR3 runs 16 residues. The CDR3, as DNA: TGTGCCAGCAGTGAGGGTTCGGGCTGGGTAGCCTACGAGCAGTACTTC. It translates to CASSEGSGWVAYEQYF.

Many counts were recorded for this clonotype. This chain links TRBV7-2 with TRBJ2-3, with 9 bases matching TRBD1. The CDR3 covers 16 residues. Germline V gene sequence: CDR1 SGHTA, CDR2 FQGNSA. V shed 6 bases and J 1 base; nucleotides not matched to a gene: 8. CDR3 protein: CASSTTGGTGTDTQYF. CDR3 nucleotide sequence: TGTGCCAGCAGTACCACAGGGGGCACCGGCACAGATACGCAGTATTTT.

This clonotype was seen repeatedly, ten times or more. The V call is TRBV20-1, the J call TRBJ1-5; D possibly corresponds to TRBD1 (5 bases). CDR1 is DFQATT, CDR2 SNEGSKA, per germline (reference sequence). Trimming took off 1 base at V and 2 bases at J, with 18 bases between the two ends. The CDR3 sequence is 17 residues long. The DNA for the CDR3 is TGCAGTGCTAGAGCCGGGACGGTCGGAGTGGGCAATCAGCCCCAGCATTTT. This codes for CSARAGTVGVGNQPQHF.

This clonotype was counted a few times. The chain has TRBV12-3 or TRBV12-4 and TRBJ1-4; tentatively, D is TRBD1 (5 bases). The CDR3 extends over 14 amino acids. With 5 bases removed from V and 6 bases from J, the gap between germline ends came to 13 bases. DNA of the CDR3: TGTGCCAGCAGTCTCCAGGGTGCCTATGAAAAACTGTTTTTT. It codes for CASSLQGAYEKLFF.

The chain couples TRBV5-6 to TRBJ1-2; D gene uncertain. V gave up 7 bases and J gave up 3 bases, with 22 bases separating them. The germline gives CDR1 SGHDT, CDR2 YYEEEE. The length of the CDR3 is 16 residues. The CDR3 DNA follows: TGTGCCAGCCAAGCCGCAGGAGACACCGGTTACTATGGCTACACCTTC. Its protein product is CASQAAGDTGYYGYTF.

This clonotype has ten or more counts. The rearrangement joins TRBV20-1 to TRBJ2-7; 8 bases are a match to TRBD2. CDR1 is DFQATT, CDR2 SNEGSKA, per germline (reference sequence). V was pared by 6 bases and J by 3 bases, with 10 bases of the junction left unmatched. CDR3 length: 14 amino acids. The CDR3 protein is CSAPPSGGGYEQYF. Here the CDR3 DNA reads TGCAGTGCCCCACCCAGCGGGGGAGGCTACGAGCAGTACTTC.

This clonotype was counted at least ten times. This chain uses TRBV28 with TRBJ2-1, with D possibly called TRBD1 or TRBD2 (5 bases each). The V and J ends lost 5 bases and 7 bases respectively, with 18 bases between them. The CDR3 consists of 15 residues. Germline V gene lookup returns CDR1 MDHEN and CDR2 SYDVKM. CDR3 nucleotides: TGTGCCAGCAGTCCCAGAGGGGAGCCGGGAAATGAGCAGTTCTTC. Translating gives CASSPRGEPGNEQFF.

This clonotype was found a few times. This sequence joins TRBV7-6 and TRBJ1-2; D is undetermined. Germline V gene lookup returns CDR1 SGHVS and CDR2 FNYEAQ. The CDR3 length is 14 residues. Trimming took off 1 base at V and 5 bases at J, with 11 bases between the two ends. The CDR3 region has the DNA TGTGCCAGCAGCTTAGGGGCAGGCTGGTATGGCTACACCTTC. Translation: CASSLGAGWYGYTF.

Many counts were recorded for this clonotype. V usage is TRBV6-1 and J usage is TRBJ2-7; TRBD2 matches 11 bases. J gave up 4 bases and V 3 bases, and 2 bases lay outside the gene matches. The CDR3 is 14 amino acids. CDR1 is MNHNS and CDR2 is SASEGT in the germline V gene. CDR3 residues: CASSETSGDYEQYF. The DNA for the CDR3 is TGTGCCAGCAGTGAGACTAGCGGGGATTACGAGCAGTACTTC.

At least ten counts were recorded for this clonotype. The rearrangement uses TRBV6-6 and TRBJ2-7; 9 positions agree with TRBD2. The CDR3 is 14 residues long. The V and J ends lost 0 bases and 4 bases, in that order; junction bases with no gene match: 1. Germline-derived CDR1 and CDR2 are MNHNY and SVGAGI (reference sequence). The CDR3, as DNA: TGTGCCAGCAGTTACTCCGGACTAGCGTACGAGCAGTACTTC. This sequence encodes CASSYSGLAYEQYF.

A note on this clonotype: The junction shows a germline mismatch at one end, possibly a read error. The chain employs TRBV6-5 and TRBJ1-1; a weak D match, TRBD1 (5 bases). CDR1 is MNHEY and CDR2 is SVGAGI in the germline V gene. The CDR3 has 13 residues. For the CDR3, the DNA is TGTGTCAGCAGTTACTCTGACAGCACTGAAGCTTTCTTT. The encoded protein is CVSSYSDSTEAFF.

This clonotype showed up many times. The J gene is TRBJ1-3, the V gene TRBV28; D call uncertain. Per the germline V gene, CDR1 is MDHEN and CDR2 is SYDVKM. V lost 4 bases and J 4 bases, leaving 11 bases between the germline ends. The CDR3 is 14 amino acids. In nucleotides, the CDR3 is TGTGCCAGCAGTTCTCCGGGCGAGGGAAACACCATATATTTT. Translated, it gives CASSSPGEGNTIYF.

The table lists this clonotype with a few counts. The rearrangement uses TRBV19 and TRBJ2-3, with 8 positions matching TRBD2. With V trimmed by 6 bases and J by 4 bases, 9 bases remained unmatched. There are 15 residues in the CDR3. CDR1 and CDR2 from the germline V gene are LNHDA and SQIVND (reference sequence). The CDR3 is CASRNSGNIADTQYF. The CDR3 DNA reads TGTGCCAGTAGGAATAGCGGGAACATCGCAGATACGCAGTATTTT.

This clonotype was seen a few times. This chain connects TRBV2 to TRBJ1-5; 9 bases are shared with TRBD1. CDR3 length: 17 residues. Germline V gene data show CDR1 as SNHLY and CDR2 as FYNNEI. V gave up 4 bases and J gave up 2 bases; unmatched junction bases: 9. The CDR3, as DNA: TGTGCCAGCAGTGGGATGACAGGGGGATTCCGCAATCAGCCCCAGCATTTT. It is translated as CASSGMTGGFRNQPQHF.

This chain connects TRBV6-5 to TRBJ1-3; 7 bases fit TRBD1. Trimming took 6 bases from V and 0 from J; bases not matched to a gene: 11. CDR1 MNHEY and CDR2 SVGAGI come from the germline V gene. The CDR3 has 17 amino acids. The CDR3 loop reads CASSRTGTAVSGNTIYF. DNA of the CDR3: TGTGCCAGCAGCCGCACCGGGACAGCGGTCTCTGGAAACACCATATATTTT.